This passage covers 15 T cell receptor beta chains from one sample sequenced in a study of shared clonotypes between healthy human individuals. Sequencing was performed with immunoSEQ multiplex PCR; in TCRdb, only in-frame clones are kept and a portion is missing. The data contain 2 million to 2.5 million clones, more than 85% of them singletons. Source material: naive CD4+ T cells from PBMCs. The subset is: CD45RA+ positively selected. Source of these receptors: a man younger than 30 in good health. Some clones in this sample may be carry-over from other donors' samples.

The V call is TRBV13, the J call TRBJ1-2; TRBD1 matches 9 bases. The CDR3 extends over 14 amino acids. V shed 4 bases, J shed 8 bases, and the junction held 8 bases outside the gene matches. The germline gives CDR1 PRHDT, CDR2 FYEKMQ (reference sequence). The CDR3 DNA reads TGTGCCAGCAGCTCAGGGACAGGGTCGGGCGGCTACACCTTC. Its protein product is CASSSGTGSGGYTF.

The chain couples TRBV6-6 to TRBJ1-2, with TRBD1 matching over 8 bases. Germline V gene sequence: CDR1 MNHNY, CDR2 SVGAGI (reference sequence). The J segment lost 4 bases and the V segment lost 5 bases, leaving 12 bases of the junction unmatched. The CDR3 extends over 16 amino acids. The CDR3 loop is CASSTKDRAGSYGYTF. Written as DNA, the CDR3 is TGTGCCAGCAGTACTAAGGACAGGGCTGGATCCTATGGCTACACCTTC.

In this sample, this clone turned up once. The chain employs TRBV5-4 and TRBJ1-1; 7 bases are a match to TRBD1. The V gene end was trimmed by 4 bases and the J gene end by 0 bases; junction bases not matched to a gene: 15. The CDR3 is made up of 18 amino acids. CDR1 SGHNT and CDR2 YYREEE come from the germline V gene (reference sequence). In DNA form, the CDR3 reads TGTGCCAGCAGCCCGACAGGGAGCTTGCAGGGAATGAACACTGAAGCTTTCTTT. Translation: CASSPTGSLQGMNTEAFF.

V and J are TRBV11-2 and TRBJ2-7, with D hard to call. The CDR3 spans 13 residues. The V gene lost 4 bases and the J gene lost 5 bases, with 12 bases spanning the gap. Germline assignment: CDR1 SGHAT and CDR2 FQNNGV. The CDR3 DNA is TGTGCCAGCAGCTCACCAATGGGGAACGAGCAGTACTTC. This sequence encodes CASSSPMGNEQYF.

The rearrangement joins TRBV6-5 to TRBJ1-6, with D possibly matching TRBD1 (6 bases). The length of the CDR3 is 15 residues. CDR1 is MNHEY, CDR2 SVGAGI, per germline. Trimming stripped 6 bases from V and 3 bases from J, with 12 bases between. CDR3 protein: CASRKGQRYNSPLHF. CDR3 bases: TGTGCCAGCAGGAAGGGACAACGCTATAATTCACCCCTCCACTTT.

CDR3 coding DNA: TGTGCCAGCAGCTTATCCTCTGCCCGGGCCGGCGGGAGGTATGTTGAGCAGTTCTTC. Its protein product is CASSLSSARAGGRYVEQFF. The gene calls are TRBV7-2 and TRBJ2-1; 8 bases agree with TRBD2. Trimming took 2 bases from V and 9 from J; bases not matched to a gene: 21. The CDR3 length is 19 residues. Germline lookup yields CDR1 SGHTA and CDR2 FQGNSA.

With respect to this clone: In the same sample, other DNA sequences code for this CDR3. DNA of the CDR3: TGTGCCAGCAGTCCGGGGACATACTCCTACGAGCAGTACTTC. It encodes CASSPGTYSYEQYF. V gene TRBV28 combines with J gene TRBJ2-7; D perhaps matches TRBD1 (6 bases). V was shortened by 5 bases and J by 0 bases, with 11 bases between the two germline ends. This CDR3 is built from 14 residues. Germline V lookup: CDR1 MDHEN, CDR2 SYDVKM.

The chain uses TRBV9 and TRBJ2-4, with 9 bases that match TRBD1. Germline V gives CDR1 SGDLS, CDR2 YYNGEE. With 3 bases clipped from V and 0 bases from J, the junction kept 7 bases outside the gene matches. The CDR3 is made up of 17 amino acids. CDR3 sequence: CASSAQGQGRAKNIQYF. The CDR3 DNA sequence: TGTGCCAGCAGCGCACAAGGACAGGGGCGAGCCAAAAACATTCAGTACTTC.

The CDR3 DNA reads TGTGCCAGCAGCAGCGGGTGGGACCTTACGGCCCAGCATTTT. Protein sequence: CASSSGWDLTAQHF. The gene calls are TRBV2 and TRBJ1-5; tentatively, D is TRBD1 (5 bases). Between the trimmed V and J ends, which lost 6 bases and 11 bases, there was a span of 20 bases. The CDR3 covers 14 residues. Germline V gene sequence: CDR1 SNHLY, CDR2 FYNNEI.

The rearrangement joins TRBV7-8 to TRBJ2-1; D is undetermined. Per germline, CDR1 SGHVS and CDR2 FQNEAQ. The V end was cut by 3 bases, the J end by 10 bases, with 16 bases between. The CDR3 has 14 residues. The CDR3 DNA is TGTGCCAGCAGCTTGGGATCACTGGGCTGGGAGCAGTTCTTC. As protein: CASSLGSLGWEQFF.

The V gene is TRBV6-5, the J gene TRBJ2-1; D is tentatively TRBD1 or TRBD2 (6 bases each). Trimming took off 0 bases at V and 5 bases at J, with 14 bases between the two ends. The CDR3 is 16 amino acids. From germline, CDR1 is MNHEY and CDR2 SVGAGI. The CDR3 protein is CASSYSNQGRHNEQFF. Written as DNA, the CDR3 is TGTGCCAGCAGTTACTCGAACCAGGGGAGGCACAATGAGCAGTTCTTC.

The genes are TRBV30 and TRBJ1-1, with TRBD1 as a possible D gene (6 bases). This CDR3 is 15 amino acids long. Germline lookup yields CDR1 GTSNPN and CDR2 SVGIG (reference sequence). Trimming took off 4 bases at V and 1 base at J, with 16 bases between the two ends. In DNA, the CDR3 is TGTGCCTGGACCACGCTGACAGGAGCGAACACTGAAGCTTTCTTT. Translated: CAWTTLTGANTEAFF.

The chain carries TRBV10-3 and TRBJ2-3, with TRBD1 as a possible D gene (5 bases). The CDR3 spans 14 residues. The germline V gene encodes CDR1 ENHRY and CDR2 SYGVKD. V gave up 6 bases and J gave up 3 bases, with 13 bases separating them. The CDR3 DNA sequence: TGTGCCATCAGCCCCAGGGAACCGACAGATACGCAGTATTTT. Translating it yields CAISPREPTDTQYF.

On this clone itself: Distinct nucleotide sequences in the sample also encode this CDR3. V gene TRBV4-2 combines with J gene TRBJ2-3, with D hard to call. This CDR3 spans 13 amino acids. V gave up 1 base and J gave up 1 base, with 3 bases separating them. The germline V gene has CDR1 LGHNA and CDR2 YNFKEQ. CDR3 sequence: CASSQARTDTQYF. The CDR3 nucleotides read TGTGCCAGCAGCCAAGCTCGCACAGATACGCAGTATTTT.

The V call is TRBV6-6, the J call TRBJ2-1; 9 bases agree with TRBD2. The CDR3 loop spans 14 amino acids. CDR1 is MNHNY and CDR2 is SVGAGI in the germline V gene (reference sequence). Trimming took 4 bases from V and 8 from J; bases not matched to a gene: 6. CDR3 in DNA: TGTGCCAGCAGTTGGGTAGCGGGAGTGGATGAGCAGTTCTTC. Translating it yields CASSWVAGVDEQFF.